This T cell receptor (beta chain) was identified in a study of a mutant IDH1 vaccine in newly diagnosed glioma. As for the study in general: Patients were pretreated with radiotherapy, temozolomide, or both, mostly both. Notes on the study in general: Patients showed vaccine-induced immune responses at a rate of roughly 93%.

V lost 0 bases, J lost 4 bases, and 6 bases lay in between. Germline CDR1 is SEHNR and CDR2 is FQNEAQ (reference sequence). The CDR3 sequence is 14 residues long. Note on this clone: Its antigen is unknown.

Noted time point: week 11, during vaccination. A single vaccine dose contained 300 ug of mutant IDH1 20-mer peptide, and topical imiquimod was used with it. Produced via immunoSEQ multiplex PCR; TCRdb's table is partial and in-frame only. Of around 31,000 clones listed, around 90% are singletons. The source was PBMCs, collected from a glioma patient whose treatment included an IDH1 peptide vaccine. The chain employs TRBV7-9 and TRBJ2-2, with D perhaps matching TRBD1 (6 bases). The receptor's source is a man aged 18 to 29 with glioma. The chain's CDR3 is CASSLAGGTGELFF. The CDR3 DNA sequence: TGTGCCAGCAGCTTAGCAGGGGGCACCGGGGAGCTGTTTTTT.